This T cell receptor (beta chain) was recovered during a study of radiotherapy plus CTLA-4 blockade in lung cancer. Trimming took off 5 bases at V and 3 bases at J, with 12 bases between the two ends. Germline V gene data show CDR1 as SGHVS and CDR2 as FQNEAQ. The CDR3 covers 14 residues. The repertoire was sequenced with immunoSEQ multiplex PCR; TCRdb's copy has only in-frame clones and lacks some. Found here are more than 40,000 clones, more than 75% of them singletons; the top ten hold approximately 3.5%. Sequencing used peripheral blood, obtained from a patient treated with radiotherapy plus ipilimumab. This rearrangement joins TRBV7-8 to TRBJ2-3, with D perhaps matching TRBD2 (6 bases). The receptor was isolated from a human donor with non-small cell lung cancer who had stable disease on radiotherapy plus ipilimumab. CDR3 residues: CASSPRRGTDTQYF. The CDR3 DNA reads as TGTGCCAGCAGCCCCAGGCGGGGTACAGATACGCAGTATTTT. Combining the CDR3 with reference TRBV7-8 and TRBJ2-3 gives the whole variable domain GAGVSQSPRYKVAKRGQDVALRCDPISGHVSLFWYQQALGQGPEFLTYFQNEAQLDKSGLPSDRFFAERPEGSVSTLKIQRTQQEDSAVYLCASSPRRGTDTQYFGPGTRLTVL.